A single sample is the source of the 23 T cell receptor beta chains below, sequenced in a study of cytomegalovirus exposure and HLA in healthy donors. This PCR relied on a set of 60 Vbeta primers and 13 Jbeta primers. Method: immunoSEQ multiplex PCR; TCRdb's copy keeps in-frame clones and lacks some. The top ten hold roughly 0.5% of the sample, which has 170,000 or so clones, almost 85% seen once. The specimen sequenced was PBMCs. The receptors originated from a woman aged 45 to 65 in good health and CMV-seronegative.

The rearrangement uses TRBV7-8 and TRBJ2-7; TRBD2 aligns across 8 bases. The V gene end was trimmed by 4 bases and the J gene end by 4 bases; junction bases not matched to a gene: 12. Per the germline V gene, CDR1 is SGHVS and CDR2 is FQNEAQ. The CDR3 spans 16 residues. The CDR3 nucleotides are TGTGCCAGCAGCTACCCTTCGGGAGGGATTTCTTACGAGCAGTACTTC. It specifies CASSYPSGGISYEQYF.

Only a few counts were recorded for this clone. This sequence joins TRBV28 and TRBJ1-5; D gene ambiguous. Germline values: CDR1 MDHEN, CDR2 SYDVKM. The CDR3 sequence is 15 residues long. The V and J ends lost 3 bases and 0 bases respectively, with 9 bases between them. This CDR3 reads CASSFPGSSNQPQHF. The DNA for the CDR3 is TGTGCCAGCAGTTTCCCGGGAAGTAGCAATCAGCCCCAGCATTTT.

V usage is TRBV30 and J usage is TRBJ1-2; D possibly corresponds to TRBD1 (5 bases). V was shortened by 0 bases and J by 3 bases, with 8 bases between the two germline ends. Germline V gene data show CDR1 as GTSNPN and CDR2 as SVGIG (reference sequence). The CDR3 has 13 residues. The CDR3 coding sequence is TGTGCCTGGAGTGTGGGGCAGGACTATGGCTACACCTTC. Its protein is CAWSVGQDYGYTF.

Only a few counts were recorded for this clone. The DNA of the CDR3 is TGCGCCAGCAGCCTCGGGACTGAAGAGACCCAGTACTTC. Residues: CASSLGTEETQYF. This chain links TRBV4-1 with TRBJ2-5; TRBD2 might be the D (6 bases). The CDR3 is 13 residues long. The V gene's germline CDR1 is MGHRA and CDR2 YSYEKL. V was pared by 4 bases and J by 3 bases, with 9 bases between.

This chain connects TRBV30 to TRBJ2-3; TRBD2 matches at 7 bases. Germline values: CDR1 GTSNPN, CDR2 SVGIG (reference sequence). With V trimmed by 1 base and J by 5 bases, 3 bases remained unmatched. The CDR3 is 13 amino acids. CDR3 sequence (DNA): TGTGCCTGGAGTGGCGGGAGACAAGATACGCAGTATTTT. Protein product: CAWSGGRQDTQYF. Based on the CDR3 plus reference TRBV30 and TRBJ2-3, the full variable domain is SQTIHQWPATLVQPVGSPLSLECTVEGTSNPNLYWYRQAAGRGLQLLFYSVGIGQISSEVPQNLSASRPQDRQFILSSKKLLLSDSGFYLCAWSGGRQDTQYFGPGTRLTVL.

The chain links TRBV7-8 to TRBJ1-1; D uncertain. This CDR3 is 14 amino acids long. The V gene's germline CDR1 is SGHVS and CDR2 FQNEAQ. V was cut by 2 bases and J by 7 bases, with 14 bases left in between. In DNA form, the CDR3 reads TGTGCCAGCAGCTTACGTGGGGAGCTGTATGAAGCTTTCTTT. Encoded protein: CASSLRGELYEAFF.

This chain uses TRBV18 with TRBJ2-1, with D perhaps TRBD1 (6 bases). This CDR3 has 15 residues. V was pared by 6 bases and J by 2 bases, with 14 bases between. Germline values: CDR1 KGHSH, CDR2 LQKENI. In nucleotides, the CDR3 is TGTGCCAGCTCGCCCCGGGACATAGCCTACAATGAGCAGTTCTTC. Its translation is CASSPRDIAYNEQFF.

CDR3 residues: CASSPRTEAFF. DNA of the CDR3: TGTGCCAGCAGCCCGAGGACTGAAGCTTTCTTT. The J gene is TRBJ1-1, the V gene TRBV7-2; D not certain. V lost 5 bases, J lost 5 bases, and 6 bases lay in between. The germline CDR1 and CDR2 sequences are SGHTA and FQGNSA. CDR3 length: 11 amino acids.

V usage is TRBV19 and J usage is TRBJ2-3, with 8 bases that match TRBD2. This CDR3 region has 14 residues. The junction had 4 bases not matched to a gene; V was cut back by 3 bases and J by 5 bases. CDR1 is LNHDA and CDR2 is SQIVND in the germline V gene (reference sequence). The CDR3 loop is CASSIGLAKDTQYF. DNA for the CDR3: TGTGCCAGTAGTATTGGACTAGCTAAAGATACGCAGTATTTT. Together with reference TRBV19 and TRBJ2-3, the CDR3 gives the full variable domain: DGGITQSPKYLFRKEGQNVTLSCEQNLNHDAMYWYRQDPGQGLRLIYYSQIVNDFQKGDIAEGYSVSREKKESFPLTVTSAQKNPTAFYLCASSIGLAKDTQYFGPGTRLTVL.

The chain recombines TRBV6-1 with TRBJ2-5; perhaps TRBD2 as D (5 bases). Germline V gene data show CDR1 as MNHNS and CDR2 as SASEGT. Trimming left V 7 bases short and J 4 bases short, with 16 bases between. The CDR3 covers 14 residues. The CDR3 nucleotides are TGTGCCAGCACCGAGGGTCGGGGATTAGAGACCCAGTACTTC. Translation gives CASTEGRGLETQYF.

The rearrangement joins TRBV7-9 to TRBJ2-7, with TRBD2 matching 14 bases. V shed 5 bases, J shed 0 bases, and the junction held 6 bases outside the gene matches. Germline V CDR1 and CDR2: SEHNR, FQNEAQ (reference sequence). This CDR3 is built from 17 residues. DNA for the CDR3: TGTGCCAGCAGCCTACGAGGGACTAGCGGGAGCTCCTACGAGCAGTACTTC. Protein product: CASSLRGTSGSSYEQYF.

The chain combines TRBV28 with TRBJ2-5; 10 bases match TRBD2. The CDR3 totals 17 residues. CDR1 is MDHEN and CDR2 is SYDVKM in the germline V gene. Trimming cost V 5 bases and J 6 bases; bases outside gene matches: 15. This CDR3 reads CASSGTASGSVRQTQYF. The CDR3 DNA sequence: TGTGCCAGCAGTGGAACAGCTAGCGGGAGTGTTAGGCAGACCCAGTACTTC.

V and J are TRBV5-4 and TRBJ2-7; 7 nucleotides match TRBD1. The germline CDR1 and CDR2 sequences are SGHNT and YYREEE (reference sequence). The CDR3 consists of 14 residues. Germline trimming cut 1 base from V and 4 bases from J; bases unmatched to any gene: 5. The CDR3 bases are TGTGCCAGCAGCTTGACAGGGGACCCTTACGAGCAGTACTTC. As protein: CASSLTGDPYEQYF.

This sequence joins TRBV5-4 and TRBJ2-5; D is undetermined. Trimming removed 4 bases from V and 2 bases from J, with 9 bases in between. The CDR3 extends over 13 amino acids. Germline CDR1 and CDR2: SGHNT and YYREEE (reference sequence). CDR3 nucleotides: TGTGCCAGCAGCCGTAACTATCAAGAGACCCAGTACTTC. Translation gives CASSRNYQETQYF.

This chain uses TRBV7-3 with TRBJ2-2; tentative D call: TRBD2 (5 bases). Trimming took off 6 bases at V and 1 base at J, with 33 bases between the two ends. This CDR3 contains 22 residues. Germline loops: CDR1 SGHTA, CDR2 FQGTGA. CDR3 coding DNA: TGTGCCAGCAGACTAGACCTACCCTTTTCGCCCGACCCGATTAAGAACACCGGGGAGCTGTTTTTT. Translated, it gives CASRLDLPFSPDPIKNTGELFF.

This clone was picked up one time. The CDR3 reads CASSPPQGVDTHNEQFF. In DNA, the CDR3 is TGTGCCAGCTCACCACCACAAGGGGTAGACACCCACAATGAGCAGTTCTTC. V is TRBV18 and J is TRBJ2-1, with D possibly matching TRBD1 (5 bases). With 0 bases removed from V and 5 bases from J, the gap between germline ends came to 17 bases. The CDR3 runs to 17 residues. The V gene's germline CDR1 is KGHSH and CDR2 LQKENI.

V gene TRBV6-5 combines with J gene TRBJ2-7; 8 nucleotides agree with TRBD1. V dropped 6 bases and J dropped 2; count of bases not matched to a gene: 6. Germline lookup yields CDR1 MNHEY and CDR2 SVGAGI. This CDR3 region has 14 residues. CDR3 DNA: TGTGCCAGCAGCCGAGGACAGGGTGCCTACGAGCAGTACTTC. This translates into CASSRGQGAYEQYF.

The chain carries TRBV2 and TRBJ1-5; 8 bases match TRBD1. Germline values: CDR1 SNHLY, CDR2 FYNNEI. The ends lost 7 bases at V and 1 base at J; junction bases unmatched: 3. The CDR3 has 14 residues. CDR3 bases: TGTGCCAGCACAGGGGGCTGGAGCAATCAGCCCCAGCATTTT. Residues: CASTGGWSNQPQHF.

The chain links TRBV15 to TRBJ1-1; perhaps TRBD1 as D (5 bases). CDR1 and CDR2 (germline): LNHNV, YYDKDF (reference sequence). V lost 1 base and J 4 bases, leaving 13 bases between the germline ends. CDR3 length: 15 residues. The CDR3 sequence is CATSRVRGLATEAFF. Here the CDR3 DNA reads TGTGCCACCAGCAGAGTCCGGGGGTTGGCCACTGAAGCTTTCTTT.

The sample holds a few counts of this clone. The chain links TRBV19 to TRBJ2-2, with 8 bases aligning to TRBD2. Germline V gene data show CDR1 as LNHDA and CDR2 as SQIVND (reference sequence). This CDR3 comprises 14 residues. The J segment lost 7 bases and the V segment lost 9 bases, leaving 10 bases of the junction unmatched. This chain's CDR3 is CASTPGLGYGELFF. In nucleotides, the CDR3 is TGTGCCAGCACTCCGGGACTAGGTTACGGGGAGCTGTTTTTT.

This chain joins TRBV7-5 and TRBJ2-3; the D call in the table, TRBD1, was not verified against the DNA. TRBV7-5 is designated a pseudogene. The CDR3 totals 15 residues. CDR3 in amino acids: CARDRTGVFADTQYF. CDR3 coding DNA: TGTGCCAGGGACCGGACAGGGGTCTTCGCAGATACGCAGTATTTT.

This clone was seen more than once but under ten times. The CDR3 sequence: CAWSGDFSAGPQHF. CDR3 nucleotides: TGTGCCTGGAGTGGGGATTTCTCGGCGGGGCCCCAGCATTTT. The chain combines TRBV30 with TRBJ1-5, with no clear D. CDR1 is GTSNPN and CDR2 is SVGIG in the germline V gene (reference sequence). This CDR3 has 14 amino acids. The V gene lost 1 base and the J gene lost 9 bases, with 16 bases spanning the gap.

V and J are TRBV5-6 and TRBJ2-2; perhaps TRBD1 as D (5 bases). Between the trimmed V and J ends, which lost 2 bases and 5 bases, there was a span of 19 bases. In germline, CDR1 is SGHDT, CDR2 YYEEEE. CDR3 length: 17 residues. The CDR3 DNA reads TGTGCCAGCAGCTTAGGATCCGGACAAGTCTTAACCGGGGAGCTGTTTTTT. Its protein is CASSLGSGQVLTGELFF.